A single sample is the source of the 9 T cell receptor beta chains below, sequenced in a study of cytomegalovirus exposure and HLA in healthy donors. A multiplex PCR was run with 60 Vbeta primers and 13 Jbeta primers. Profiled with immunoSEQ multiplex PCR; TCRdb holds only in-frame clones, not every one. Among roughly 140,000 clones listed, 70% to 80% were seen once. Sequencing used PBMCs. These receptors were obtained from a human donor in good health.

This chain connects TRBV30 to TRBJ1-1; the D is unclear. CDR1 GTSNPN and CDR2 SVGIG come from the germline V gene (reference sequence). The CDR3 has 14 amino acids. The ends were cut back, 4 bases at V and 1 base at J, with 13 bases in the middle. The CDR3 sequence: CAWTQFTRNTEAFF. CDR3 DNA: TGTGCCTGGACTCAATTCACGAGGAACACTGAAGCTTTCTTT.

This clone is a singleton in its sample. The chain recombines TRBV2 with TRBJ2-4; no firm D call. V lost 8 bases and J 0 bases, leaving 11 bases between the germline ends. Germline CDR1 SNHLY, CDR2 FYNNEI. This CDR3 spans 14 amino acids. DNA of the CDR3: TGTGCCAGCGCTGAAGACTTAGCCAAAAACATTCAGTACTTC. Its translation is CASAEDLAKNIQYF.

The chain uses TRBV5-1 and TRBJ2-1; D is unclear. V dropped 0 bases and J dropped 4 bases, with 5 bases sitting between them. The CDR3 covers 13 residues. Germline values: CDR1 SGHRS, CDR2 YFSETQ. The CDR3 region is CASSLALYNEQFF. The CDR3 DNA is TGCGCCAGCAGCTTGGCTCTGTACAATGAGCAGTTCTTC.

This clone has just one count. The chain is built from TRBV9 and TRBJ2-1; D ambiguous. The CDR3 is made up of 15 amino acids. Germline values: CDR1 SGDLS, CDR2 YYNGEE. V lost 0 bases to trimming and J lost 1 base, with 8 bases between them. CDR3 protein: CASSVDVQSYNEQFF. In nucleotides, the CDR3 is TGTGCCAGCAGCGTAGATGTCCAATCCTACAATGAGCAGTTCTTC.

V is TRBV27 and J is TRBJ2-1; D is possibly TRBD2 (6 bases). V was clipped by 9 bases and J by 2 bases, with 23 bases between them. This CDR3 is 17 amino acids long. Germline assignment: CDR1 MNHEY and CDR2 SMNVEV (reference sequence). The CDR3 nucleotides read TGTGCCAGGGAGGGGCGGATCCACCTTAAGGCCTACAATGAGCAGTTCTTC. Residues: CAREGRIHLKAYNEQFF.

The chain employs TRBV7-6 and TRBJ1-1, with D perhaps TRBD1 (5 bases). Deletions cut 1 base from V and 6 bases from J, with 15 bases between. There are 15 residues in the CDR3. Germline CDR1 and CDR2: SGHVS and FNYEAQ. The CDR3 nucleotides are TGTGCCAGCAGCTTAGATTCAGGGCGAGGAGCTGAAGCTTTCTTT. It is translated as CASSLDSGRGAEAFF.

This CDR3 is CASTGQGRGYTF. The CDR3 DNA reads TGTGCCAGCACTGGACAGGGCCGGGGCTACACCTTC. The chain has TRBV28 and TRBJ1-2; 8 bases line up with TRBD1. Per germline, CDR1 MDHEN and CDR2 SYDVKM. The trim removed 7 bases at V and 8 bases at J, leaving 6 bases unmatched. There are 12 residues in the CDR3.

The chain employs TRBV5-1 and TRBJ2-7; 10 positions agree with TRBD2. The V gene end was trimmed by 0 bases and the J gene end by 6 bases; junction bases not matched to a gene: 3. Germline lookup yields CDR1 SGHRS and CDR2 YFSETQ. This CDR3 has 14 amino acids. In DNA, the CDR3 is TGCGCCAGCAGCTTGGAAGCGGGGGGGCCCGAGCAGTACTTC. It specifies CASSLEAGGPEQYF.

The rearrangement joins TRBV28 to TRBJ1-4; D perhaps matches TRBD1 (5 bases). This CDR3 contains 15 residues. Trimming removed 6 bases at V and 3 bases at J, with 14 bases between. Looked up from germline, CDR1 is MDHEN and CDR2 is SYDVKM. The CDR3 reads CASSLWGAANEKLFF. The CDR3 DNA sequence: TGTGCCAGCAGCCTGTGGGGCGCGGCTAATGAAAAACTGTTTTTT.